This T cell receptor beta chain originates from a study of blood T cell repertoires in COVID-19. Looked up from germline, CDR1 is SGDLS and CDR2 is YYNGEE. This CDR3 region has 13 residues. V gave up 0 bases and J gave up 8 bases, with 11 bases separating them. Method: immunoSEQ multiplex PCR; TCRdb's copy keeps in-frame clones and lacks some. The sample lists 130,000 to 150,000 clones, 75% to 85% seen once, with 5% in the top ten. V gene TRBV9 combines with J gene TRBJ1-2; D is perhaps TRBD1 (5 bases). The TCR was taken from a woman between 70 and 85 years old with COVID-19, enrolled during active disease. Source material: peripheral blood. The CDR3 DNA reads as TGTGCCAGCAGCGTAGCCCTCCGGGGGGGCTACACCTTC. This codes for CASSVALRGGYTF.